Below, one TCR beta chain is given with its context. Its antigen is currently unknown. Investigators reverse transcribed all isolated RNA, so they sequenced expressed TCRB transcripts. Here immunoSEQ multiplex PCR was the method, and the copy in TCRdb shows in-frame clones only, minus some. The sample records about 400,000 clones, over 9.5% being singletons. These data come from a study of beta chain features in type 1 diabetes. In the study overall: The study found patients and healthy donors alike in age, gender and cell yields. Sorted cells examined across all samples numbered around 99,000,000.

Findings and limits, study-wide: TCRB CDR3s from Type 1 diabetes patients were moderately but significantly shorter in all four CD4+ subsets. The similarity of naive, central memory and Treg TCRB repertoires appeared greater among patients than among healthy donors.

The CDR3 contains 15 residues. CDR1 and CDR2 (germline): MGHRA, YSYEKL. Trimming took 2 bases from V and 3 from J, leaving 14 bases between them. The TCR originated in a young man in good health. Sequencing was carried out using naive CD4+ T cells from blood. The rearrangement joins TRBV4-1 to TRBJ2-7; D gene uncertain. The CDR3 loop is CASSQRPLRSYEQYF. CDR3 bases: TGCGCCAGCAGCCAACGTCCGCTGCGGAGCTACGAGCAGTACTTC.